This T cell receptor beta chain was observed in a study of CD8+ T cells in alopecia areata. Study-level information: The protocol delivered tofacitinib for 6 to 18 months, then withdrew it for 6 months.

This CDR3 spans 16 amino acids. Germline lookup yields CDR1 SGDLS and CDR2 YYNGEE. The trim removed 1 base at V and 0 bases at J, leaving 5 bases unmatched. Punch biopsies of lesional scalp, plus peripheral blood, were taken from alopecia areata patients. Study-wide results and limits: Sharing of TCR sequences between patients (possibly for HLA-related reasons) was less clear than in mice. Lesional scalp, especially alopecia totalis/universalis, showed higher clonality than normal scalp.

RNA, once extracted, was reverse transcribed into cDNA for use as the sequencing template. Clones were read by immunoSEQ multiplex PCR, and TCRdb kept only the in-frame ones, dropping some. The repertoire includes approximately 180,000 clones, 50% to 70% of them detected once, and roughly 14% sits in the top ten. As regards this clone: The antigen is unknown.

This rearrangement joins TRBV9 to TRBJ1-2, with TRBD1 matching 8 bases. The specimen was CD4+ T cells sorted from blood, collected at week 0. This TCR was recovered from a human donor with alopecia areata. In DNA, the CDR3 is TGTGCCAGCAGCGTAAAGACAGGGGCTTCTAACTATGGCTACACCTTC. Protein: CASSVKTGASNYGYTF.